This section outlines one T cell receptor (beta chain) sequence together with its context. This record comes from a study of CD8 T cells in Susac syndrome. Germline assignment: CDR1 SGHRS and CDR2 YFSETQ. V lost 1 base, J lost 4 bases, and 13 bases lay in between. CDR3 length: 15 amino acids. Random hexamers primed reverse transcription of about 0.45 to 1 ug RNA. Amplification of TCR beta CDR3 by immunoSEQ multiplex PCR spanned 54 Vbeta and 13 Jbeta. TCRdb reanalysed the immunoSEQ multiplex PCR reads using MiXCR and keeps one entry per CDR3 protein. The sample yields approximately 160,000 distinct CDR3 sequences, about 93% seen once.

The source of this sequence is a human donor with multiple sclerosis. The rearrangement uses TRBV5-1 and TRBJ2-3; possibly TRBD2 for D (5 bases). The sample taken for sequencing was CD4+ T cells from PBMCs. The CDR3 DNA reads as TGCGCCAGCAGCTTGATCGAGGGTCGCCCAGATACGCAGTATTTT. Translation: CASSLIEGRPDTQYF.